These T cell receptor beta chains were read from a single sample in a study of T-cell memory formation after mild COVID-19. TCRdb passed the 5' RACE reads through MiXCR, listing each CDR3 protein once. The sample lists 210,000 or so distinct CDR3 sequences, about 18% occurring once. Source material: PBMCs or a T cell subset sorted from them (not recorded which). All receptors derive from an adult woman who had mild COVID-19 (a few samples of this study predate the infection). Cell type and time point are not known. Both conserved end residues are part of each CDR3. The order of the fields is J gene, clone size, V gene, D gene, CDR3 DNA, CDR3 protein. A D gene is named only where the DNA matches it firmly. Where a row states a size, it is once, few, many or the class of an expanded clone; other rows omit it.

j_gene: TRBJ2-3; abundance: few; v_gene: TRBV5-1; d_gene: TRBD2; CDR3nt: TGCGCCAGCAGCTTGGCCAGCGGGGGTACAGATACGCAGTATTTT; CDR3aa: CASSLASGGTDTQYF
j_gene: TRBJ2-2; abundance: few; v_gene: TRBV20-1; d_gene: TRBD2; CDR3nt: TGCAGTGCTAGGACTAGCGGGAGGACCGGGGAGCTGTTTTTT; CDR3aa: CSARTSGRTGELFF
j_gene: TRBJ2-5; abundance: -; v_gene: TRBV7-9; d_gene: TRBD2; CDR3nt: TGTGCCAGCAGCGACTCTAACGGGAGGGAGACCCAGTACTTC; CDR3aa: CASSDSNGRETQYF
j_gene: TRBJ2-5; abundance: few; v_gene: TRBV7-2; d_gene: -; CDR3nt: TGTGCCAGCAGCTTAGCGGGGGGATGGGAGACCCAGTACTTC; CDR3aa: CASSLAGGWETQYF
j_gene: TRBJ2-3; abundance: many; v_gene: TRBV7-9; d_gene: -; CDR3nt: TGTGCCAGCAGCAGACAGGTCGATACGCAGTATTTT; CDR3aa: CASSRQVDTQYF
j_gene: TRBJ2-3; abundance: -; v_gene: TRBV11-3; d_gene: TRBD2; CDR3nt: TGTGCCAGCTCCCCTAGCGGGAGAGGATTAGATACGCAGTATTTT; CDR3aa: CASSPSGRGLDTQYF
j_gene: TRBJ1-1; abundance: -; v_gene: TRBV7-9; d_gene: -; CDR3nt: TGTGCCAGCAGCAGAGCGGGCCCGGGGGCTTTCTTT; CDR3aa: CASSRAGPGAFF
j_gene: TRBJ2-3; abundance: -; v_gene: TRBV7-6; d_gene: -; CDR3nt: TGTGCCAGCAGCTACACTAGCACAGATACGCAGTATTTT; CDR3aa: CASSYTSTDTQYF
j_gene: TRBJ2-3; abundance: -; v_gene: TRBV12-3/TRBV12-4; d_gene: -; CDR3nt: TGTGCCAGCAGTTTGTCTACGAGTAAGCAGTATTTT; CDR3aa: CASSLSTSKQYF
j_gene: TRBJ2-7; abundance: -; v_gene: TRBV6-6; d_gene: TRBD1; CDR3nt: TGTGCCAGCAGGATCCGACAGGGGGGCTCCTACGAGCAGTACTTC; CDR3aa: CASRIRQGGSYEQYF
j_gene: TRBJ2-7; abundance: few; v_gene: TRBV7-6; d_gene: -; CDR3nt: TGTGCCAGCAGCTTAGCTGGGGAAGCTTACGAGCAGTACTTC; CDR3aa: CASSLAGEAYEQYF
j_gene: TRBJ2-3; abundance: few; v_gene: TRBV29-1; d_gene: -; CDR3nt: TGCAGCGCCCGGGACCGAGGGGACCCATATAGCACAGATACGCAGTATTTT; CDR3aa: CSARDRGDPYSTDTQYF
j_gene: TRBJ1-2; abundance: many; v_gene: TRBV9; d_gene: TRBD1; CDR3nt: TGTGCCAGCAGCGTCATGGACAGGGGCCCCTATGGCTACACCTTC; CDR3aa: CASSVMDRGPYGYTF
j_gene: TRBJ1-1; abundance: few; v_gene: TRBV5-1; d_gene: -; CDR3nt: TGCGCCAGCAGCTGGGGTGGTCGGACTGAAGCTTTCTTT; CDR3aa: CASSWGGRTEAFF
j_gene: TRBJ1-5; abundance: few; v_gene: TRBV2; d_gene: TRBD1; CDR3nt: TGTGCCAGCAGTTTGGACAGGGCGGGAGGTAGCAATCAGCCCCAGCATTTT; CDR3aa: CASSLDRAGGSNQPQHF
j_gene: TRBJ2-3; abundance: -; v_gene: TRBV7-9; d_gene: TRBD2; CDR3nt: TGTGCCAGCAGCTTACCCTCGCGGGGGGGAAAGGATACGCAGTATTTT; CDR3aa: CASSLPSRGGKDTQYF
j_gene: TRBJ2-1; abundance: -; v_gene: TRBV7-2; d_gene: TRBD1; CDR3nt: TGTGCCAGCAGCCGACAGGGGGTACGGTCCTACAATGAGCAGTTCTTC; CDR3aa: CASSRQGVRSYNEQFF
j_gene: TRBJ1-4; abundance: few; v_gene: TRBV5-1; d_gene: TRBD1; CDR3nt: TGCGCCAGCAGACCACAGGGGGCAACTAATGAAAAACTGTTTTTT; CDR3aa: CASRPQGATNEKLFF
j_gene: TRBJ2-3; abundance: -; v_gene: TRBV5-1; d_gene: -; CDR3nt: TGCGCCAGCAGCTTGGGCGCGTGGGGAAGCACAGATACGCAGTATTTT; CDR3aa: CASSLGAWGSTDTQYF
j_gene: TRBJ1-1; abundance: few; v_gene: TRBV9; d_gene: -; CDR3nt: TGTGCCAGCAGCGTAGAAGAGAAAACTGAAGCTTTCTTT; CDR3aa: CASSVEEKTEAFF
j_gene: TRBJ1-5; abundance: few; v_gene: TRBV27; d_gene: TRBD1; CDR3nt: TGTGCCAGCAGTGTCCTGGGGACAGGGGATCAGCCCCAGCATTTT; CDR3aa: CASSVLGTGDQPQHF
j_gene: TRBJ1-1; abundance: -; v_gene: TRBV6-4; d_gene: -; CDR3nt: TGTGCCAGCTCCTTGAACTTAGGGGGTGAAGCTTTCTTT; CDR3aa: CASSLNLGGEAFF
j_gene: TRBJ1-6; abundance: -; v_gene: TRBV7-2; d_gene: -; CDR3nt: TGTGCCAGCAGCTTAGGTGGACAGCGAATCTATAATTCACCCCTCCACTTT; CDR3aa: CASSLGGQRIYNSPLHF
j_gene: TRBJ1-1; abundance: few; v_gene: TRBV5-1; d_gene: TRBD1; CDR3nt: TGCGCCAGCAGCTGGGACGGACAGGATGGCACTGAAGCTTTCTTT; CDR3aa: CASSWDGQDGTEAFF
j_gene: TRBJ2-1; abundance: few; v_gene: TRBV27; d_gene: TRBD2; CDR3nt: TGTGCCAGCACCCCCCTAGCGGGAGTGAGAAATGAGCAGTTCTTC; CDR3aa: CASTPLAGVRNEQFF
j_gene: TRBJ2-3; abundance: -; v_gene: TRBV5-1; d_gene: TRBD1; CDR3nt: TGCGCCAGCAGCGGGACAGCCGGCACAGATACGCAGTATTTT; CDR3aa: CASSGTAGTDTQYF
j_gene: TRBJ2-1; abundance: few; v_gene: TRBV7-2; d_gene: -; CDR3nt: TGTGCCAGCAGTTCCGCCCAGGGGAGGTACAATGAGCAGTTCTTC; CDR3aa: CASSSAQGRYNEQFF
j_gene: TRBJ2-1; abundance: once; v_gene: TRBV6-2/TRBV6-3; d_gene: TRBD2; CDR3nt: TGTGCCAGCAGGCCGGGACTAGCGGGGTATGAGCAGTTCTTC; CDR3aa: CASRPGLAGYEQFF
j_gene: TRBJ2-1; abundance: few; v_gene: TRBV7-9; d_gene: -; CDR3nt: TGTGCCAGCAGCTTAGAACTAGCTCGAAATGAGCAGTTCTTC; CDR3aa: CASSLELARNEQFF
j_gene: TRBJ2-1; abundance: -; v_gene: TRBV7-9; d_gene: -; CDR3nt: TGTGCCAGCAGCTTACTTGAGTTGAGGGGTTTCTTC; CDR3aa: CASSLLELRGFF
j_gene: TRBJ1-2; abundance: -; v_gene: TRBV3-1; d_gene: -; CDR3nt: TGTGCCAGCAGCCAAGGAAACAGCTATGGCTACACCTTC; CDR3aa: CASSQGNSYGYTF
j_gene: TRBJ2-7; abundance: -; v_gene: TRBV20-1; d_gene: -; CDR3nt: TGCAGTGCTCGTCCCTTGGACTACGAGCAGTACTTC; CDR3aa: CSARPLDYEQYF
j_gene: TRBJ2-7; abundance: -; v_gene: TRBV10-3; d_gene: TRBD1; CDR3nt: TGTGCCATCGGGGGGACAGGGGGCGAGCAGTACTTC; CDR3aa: CAIGGTGGEQYF
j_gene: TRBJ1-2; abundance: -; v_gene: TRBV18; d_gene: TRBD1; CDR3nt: TGTGCCAGCTCACGAATTGGACAGGGCTATGGCTACACCTTC; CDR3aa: CASSRIGQGYGYTF
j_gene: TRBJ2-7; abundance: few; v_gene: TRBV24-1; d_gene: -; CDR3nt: TGTGCCACCAGTGATTCGACAGACTACGAGCAGTACTTC; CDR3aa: CATSDSTDYEQYF
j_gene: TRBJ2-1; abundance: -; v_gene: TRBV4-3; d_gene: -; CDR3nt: TGCGCCAGCAGCCAAGCCGCTAACAAAGGCGGTGAGCAGTTCTTC; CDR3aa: CASSQAANKGGEQFF
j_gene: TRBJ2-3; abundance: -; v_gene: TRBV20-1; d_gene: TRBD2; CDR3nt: TGCAGTGCTAGCCCTTGGGGCGGGAGAATAGATACGCAGTATTTT; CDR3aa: CSASPWGGRIDTQYF
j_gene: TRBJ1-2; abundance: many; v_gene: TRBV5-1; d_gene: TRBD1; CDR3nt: TGCGCCAGCAGCCCCTCCCAGGGGGGTCTGAGCTATGGCTACACCTTC; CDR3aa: CASSPSQGGLSYGYTF